These T cell receptor beta chains were read from a single sample in a study of blood T cell repertoires in COVID-19. TCRdb's copy holds only in-frame clones and misses some; the assay was immunoSEQ multiplex PCR. This table holds roughly 60,000 clones, about four fifths found once. The material sequenced was peripheral blood. Source of these receptors: a man aged 80 or over with COVID-19, enrolled during active disease. Each CDR3 is given with its conserved first and last residue.

v_gene: TRBV7-2; j_gene: TRBJ1-6; len: 14; CDR3aa: CASSLGTGFSPLHF
v_gene: TRBV27; j_gene: TRBJ2-1; len: 15; CDR3aa: CASSLEGYGYNEQFF
v_gene: TRBV6-2/TRBV6-3; j_gene: TRBJ1-2; len: 12; CDR3aa: CASSPSNYGYTF
v_gene: TRBV19; j_gene: TRBJ1-1; len: 16; CDR3aa: CASSIAQGAMNTEAFF
v_gene: TRBV11-3; j_gene: TRBJ2-5; len: 16; CDR3aa: CASSPGQGLYQETQYF
v_gene: TRBV3-1/TRBV3-2; j_gene: TRBJ2-5; len: 14; CDR3aa: CASSQGEVGETQYF
v_gene: TRBV6-5; j_gene: TRBJ1-1; len: 14; CDR3aa: CASLRTAMNTEAFF
v_gene: TRBV15; j_gene: TRBJ2-1; len: 20; CDR3aa: CATFGVGTSGSPSSYNEQFF
v_gene: TRBV7-6; j_gene: TRBJ2-7; len: 17; CDR3aa: CASSLGGGRATLHEQYF
v_gene: TRBV6-2/TRBV6-3; j_gene: TRBJ1-5; len: 15; CDR3aa: CASSYQGRVNQPQHF
v_gene: TRBV7-9; j_gene: TRBJ2-2; len: 15; CDR3aa: CASSRQGSHTGELFF
v_gene: TRBV28; j_gene: TRBJ2-4; len: 14; CDR3aa: CASRTLAGDDIQYF
v_gene: TRBV11-3; j_gene: TRBJ1-4; len: 14; CDR3aa: CASSPGGPNEKLFF
v_gene: TRBV7-2; j_gene: TRBJ2-3; len: 16; CDR3aa: CASSLAGLAGGDTQYF
v_gene: TRBV5-4; j_gene: TRBJ2-3; len: 18; CDR3aa: CASSFPGLAGGPVDTQYF
v_gene: TRBV12-3/TRBV12-4; j_gene: TRBJ1-2; len: 13; CDR3aa: CASSFGPNYGYTF
v_gene: TRBV5-5; j_gene: TRBJ1-5; len: 15; CDR3aa: CASSLWDRDSQPQHF
v_gene: TRBV19; j_gene: TRBJ1-5; len: 12; CDR3aa: CASSIVAGPQHF
v_gene: TRBV20-1; j_gene: TRBJ1-6; len: 15; CDR3aa: CSASHGQASNSPLHF
v_gene: TRBV30; j_gene: TRBJ1-3; len: 15; CDR3aa: CAWSVLRGPGNTIYF
v_gene: TRBV28; j_gene: TRBJ1-5; len: 15; CDR3aa: CASSLAGPGNQPQHF
v_gene: TRBV5-1; j_gene: TRBJ2-5; len: 14; CDR3aa: CASRGGTPRETQYF
v_gene: TRBV6-5; j_gene: TRBJ2-7; len: 16; CDR3aa: CASSYSGGLARVEQYF